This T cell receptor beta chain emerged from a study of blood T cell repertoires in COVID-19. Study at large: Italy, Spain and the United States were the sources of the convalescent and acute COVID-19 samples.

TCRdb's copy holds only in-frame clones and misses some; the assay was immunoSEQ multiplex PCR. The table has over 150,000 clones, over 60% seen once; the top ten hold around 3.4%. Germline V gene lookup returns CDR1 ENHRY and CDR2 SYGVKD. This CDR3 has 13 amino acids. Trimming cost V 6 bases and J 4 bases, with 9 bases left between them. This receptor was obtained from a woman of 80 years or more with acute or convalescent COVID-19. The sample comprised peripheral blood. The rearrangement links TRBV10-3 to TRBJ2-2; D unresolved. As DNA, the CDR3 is TGTGCCATCAGCCCAGGTGTCACCGGGGAGCTGTTTTTT. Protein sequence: CAISPGVTGELFF.